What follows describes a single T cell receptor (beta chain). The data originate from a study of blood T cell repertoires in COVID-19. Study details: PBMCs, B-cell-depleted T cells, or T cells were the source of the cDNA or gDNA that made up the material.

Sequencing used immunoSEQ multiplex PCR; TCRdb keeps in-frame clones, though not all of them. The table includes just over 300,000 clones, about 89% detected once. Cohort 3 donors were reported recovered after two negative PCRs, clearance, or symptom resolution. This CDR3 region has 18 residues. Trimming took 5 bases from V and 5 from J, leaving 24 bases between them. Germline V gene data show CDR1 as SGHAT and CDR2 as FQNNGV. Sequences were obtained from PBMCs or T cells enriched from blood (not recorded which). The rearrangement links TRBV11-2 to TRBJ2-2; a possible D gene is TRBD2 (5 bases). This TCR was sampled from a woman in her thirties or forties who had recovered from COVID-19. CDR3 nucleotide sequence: TGTGCCAGCAGCACCCCGGTCACCTCGGGGTACCTAACCGGGGAGCTGTTTTTT. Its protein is CASSTPVTSGYLTGELFF.